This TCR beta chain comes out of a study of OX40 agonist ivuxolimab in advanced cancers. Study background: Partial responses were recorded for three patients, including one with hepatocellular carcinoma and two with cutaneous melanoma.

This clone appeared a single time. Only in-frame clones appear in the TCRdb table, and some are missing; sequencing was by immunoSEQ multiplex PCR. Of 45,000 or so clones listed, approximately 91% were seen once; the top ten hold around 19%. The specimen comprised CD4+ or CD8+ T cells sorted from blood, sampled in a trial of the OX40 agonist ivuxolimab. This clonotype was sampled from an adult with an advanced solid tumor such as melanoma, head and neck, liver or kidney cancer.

DNA for the CDR3: TGTGCCAGCAGCTTTCAGGATACGCAGTATTTT. Its protein is CASSFQDTQYF. The chain uses TRBV7-9 and TRBJ2-3; the D is unclear. In germline, CDR1 is SEHNR, CDR2 FQNEAQ (reference sequence). V was pared by 3 bases and J by 6 bases, with 4 bases between. This CDR3 is 11 amino acids long.